This T cell receptor beta chain was documented in a study of T cell responses to AZD1222 COVID-19 vaccine. Findings of the study overall: Mostly white British, mostly female donors; authors suggested clonal diversity may be underestimated.

CDR3 length: 15 amino acids. Germline assignment: CDR1 SGDLS and CDR2 YYNGEE. Trimming took 0 bases from V and 6 from J; bases not matched to a gene: 5. Assay used: immunoSEQ multiplex PCR; TCRdb lists only in-frame clones, some missing. The table includes some 200,000 clones, around 94% detected once. Turning to this clone: No antigen is known for it.

The specimen comprised peripheral blood, sampled on day 0 of AZD1222 vaccination. V is TRBV9 and J is TRBJ2-1; 8 nucleotides agree with TRBD2. The clonotype was recovered from an adult in good health. The CDR3 bases are TGTGCCAGCAGCGTAGTTGCGGGGGGATCCAATGAGCAGTTCTTC. It is translated as CASSVVAGGSNEQFF.